The text below deals with one T cell receptor (beta chain). The CDR3 spans 13 residues. Germline V gene lookup returns CDR1 LNHDA and CDR2 SQIVND (reference sequence). The V end lost 8 bases, the J end lost 4 bases, and 11 bases lay between the germline ends. The repertoire was sequenced with immunoSEQ multiplex PCR; TCRdb's copy has only in-frame clones and lacks some. This table has approximately 61,000 clones, about nine tenths appearing once. The sample belongs to a study of OX40 agonist ivuxolimab in advanced cancers. Study information: At doses from 0.01 to 10 mg/kg, patients were given intravenous ivuxolimab every 2 weeks.

The rearrangement joins TRBV19 to TRBJ2-2; D is undetermined. The TCR was taken from an adult with an advanced solid tumor such as melanoma, head and neck, liver or kidney cancer. The sequencing used CD4+ or CD8+ T cells sorted from blood, collected in a trial of the OX40 agonist ivuxolimab. The CDR3 DNA reads TGTGCCAGTTACCGTCAGGTCACCGGGGAGCTGTTTTTT. It codes for CASYRQVTGELFF.